The rows below give T cell receptor beta chains drawn from one sample of a study of blood T cell repertoires in COVID-19. Method: immunoSEQ multiplex PCR; TCRdb's copy keeps in-frame clones and lacks some. The sample shows almost 200,000 clones, roughly 80% of them seen only once. Sequencing input: peripheral blood. The receptors derive from a man in his fifties or sixties with COVID-19, enrolled during active disease. Each CDR3 is given with its conserved first and last residue. The order of the fields is V gene, D gene, clone size, J gene, CDR3 protein, CDR3 DNA. D genes are given only for firm matches. The size field is filled for only some rows; it gives once, few, many or a size class.

>TRBV18|-|-|TRBJ1-1
CASSFYRRNTEAFF
TGTGCCAGCTCATTTTACAGGAGGAACACTGAAGCTTTCTTT
>TRBV30|-|-|TRBJ1-6
CASREGGSPLHF
TGTGCCTCGCGGGAGGGCGGATCACCCCTCCACTTT
>TRBV5-4|-|once|TRBJ2-7
CASSFTAGGIYEQYF
TGTGCCAGCAGCTTTACCGCAGGGGGGATATACGAGCAGTACTTC
>TRBV2|TRBD1|-|TRBJ2-7
CASSELDRVGF
TGTGCCAGCAGTGAATTGGACAGGGTCGGGTTC
>TRBV18|-|once|TRBJ2-7
CASSPAGSSYEQYF
TGTGCCAGCTCACCAGCGGGTTCCTCCTACGAGCAGTACTTC
>TRBV4-2|-|-|TRBJ2-7
CASSAYRDAYEQYF
TGTGCCAGCAGCGCTTACAGGGATGCCTACGAGCAGTACTTC
>TRBV9|TRBD2|once|TRBJ2-1
CASSVDREGHNEQFF
TGTGCCAGCAGCGTAGACCGGGAGGGGCACAATGAGCAGTTCTTC
>TRBV5-1|-|few|TRBJ1-5
CASSLEGGNQPQHF
TGCGCCAGCAGCTTGGAAGGGGGCAATCAGCCCCAGCATTTT
>TRBV5-1|-|many|TRBJ1-1
CASSLNQGGTEAFF
TGCGCCAGCAGCTTGAATCAGGGAGGCACTGAAGCTTTCTTT
>TRBV18|TRBD1|-|TRBJ1-3
CASSRGQGATGNTIYF
TGTGCCAGCTCACGAGGACAGGGGGCGACTGGAAACACCATATATTTT
>TRBV2|-|-|TRBJ1-1
CASTTYRRTDQAFF
TGTGCCAGCACTACCTATAGAAGGACAGATCAAGCTTTCTTT
>TRBV3-1/TRBV3-2|-|-|TRBJ1-1
CASSQARSTSGTEAFF
TGTGCCAGCAGCCAAGCTCGGTCCACTTCGGGAACTGAAGCTTTCTTT
>TRBV11-2|TRBD1|-|TRBJ1-1
CASSPDRAQDTEAFF
TGTGCCAGCAGCCCCGACAGGGCCCAGGACACTGAAGCTTTCTTT
>TRBV10-1|TRBD2|-|TRBJ2-3
CASSERTSGSVYGTDTQYF
TGCGCCAGCAGTGAAAGGACTAGCGGGAGTGTCTACGGCACAGATACGCAGTATTTT
>TRBV6-2/TRBV6-3|TRBD1|-|TRBJ1-2
CASSWWDPGQGVYGYTF
TGTGCCAGCAGTTGGTGGGACCCTGGACAGGGGGTCTATGGCTACACCTTC
>TRBV15|TRBD1|once|TRBJ1-2
CATSRGTGGGYGYTF
TGTGCCACCAGCAGAGGTACAGGGGGCGGGTATGGCTACACCTTC
>TRBV6-5|TRBD1|-|TRBJ1-1
CASSYRGRDSEAFF
TGTGCCAGCAGCTACAGGGGGCGAGATAGTGAAGCTTTCTTT
>TRBV7-9|-|-|TRBJ1-5
CASSSNGDQPQHF
TGTGCCAGCAGCTCAAACGGGGATCAGCCCCAGCATTTT
>TRBV18|-|once|TRBJ1-4
CASSRGLGEKLFF
TGTGCCAGCTCACGGGGGCTTGGTGAAAAACTGTTTTTT
>TRBV28|TRBD1|-|TRBJ2-3
CASSGRTGATDTQYF
TGTGCCAGCAGCGGGAGGACAGGGGCGACAGATACGCAGTATTTT
>TRBV10-2|-|-|TRBJ2-5
CASSEGRLETQYF
TGCGCCAGCAGTGAAGGGAGACTCGAGACCCAGTACTTC
>TRBV28|TRBD1|once|TRBJ1-4
CASLRQGNEKLFF
TGTGCCAGCTTAAGACAGGGAAATGAAAAACTGTTTTTT
>TRBV7-9|-|-|TRBJ2-1
CASEGNLYNEQFF
TGTGCCAGCGAGGGAAACCTCTACAATGAGCAGTTCTTC
>TRBV30|-|once|TRBJ1-5
CAWSVGSIGGYQPQHF
TGTGCCTGGAGTGTAGGAAGCATCGGGGGGTACCAGCCCCAGCATTTT